The 24 T cell receptor beta chains below come from one sample, sequenced in a study of blood T cell repertoires in COVID-19. The table came from immunoSEQ multiplex PCR; TCRdb's copy has only in-frame clones and leaves some out. In the table there are 97,000 or so clones, approximately 79% of which are singletons. The sequenced material came from peripheral blood. These receptors were obtained from a woman aged 80 or over with active or convalescent COVID-19.

This clone showed up just a few times. This chain uses TRBV6-5 with TRBJ2-2, with TRBD1 matching over 8 bases. Trimming removed 6 bases from V and 7 bases from J; junction bases left unmatched: 10. The CDR3 totals 15 residues. Germline V CDR1 and CDR2: MNHEY, SVGAGI. DNA for the CDR3: TGTGCCAGCAGCTCCCAGGGGGCAGGAAACGGGGAGCTGTTTTTT. It codes for CASSSQGAGNGELFF.

This chain connects TRBV5-4 to TRBJ2-3; 9 bases map to TRBD1. This CDR3 region has 16 residues. Germline V CDR1 and CDR2: SGHNT, YYREEE (reference sequence). V was pared by 4 bases and J by 3 bases, with 9 bases of the junction left unmatched. CDR3 DNA: TGTGCCAGCAGCACACCGGGACAGGGCACGACAGATACGCAGTATTTT. It translates to CASSTPGQGTTDTQYF.

The chain links TRBV6-5 to TRBJ1-2; a possible D gene is TRBD1 (6 bases). This CDR3 has 14 residues. Per germline, CDR1 MNHEY and CDR2 SVGAGI. Trimming stripped 6 bases from V and 4 bases from J, with 15 bases between. The CDR3 sequence: CASRRYGQIYGYTF. Here the CDR3 DNA reads TGTGCCAGCAGACGTTATGGACAGATCTATGGCTACACCTTC.

The chain uses TRBV6-5 and TRBJ1-5; D uncertain. Germline assignment: CDR1 MNHEY and CDR2 SVGAGI. The CDR3 is 15 residues long. The V gene lost 6 bases and the J gene lost 7 bases, with 19 bases spanning the gap. The CDR3 loop reads CASRTGYSSSQPQHF. As DNA, the CDR3 is TGTGCCAGCAGAACGGGGTATAGTTCGAGCCAGCCCCAGCATTTT.

The chain carries TRBV18 and TRBJ2-1; perhaps TRBD2 as D (6 bases). Trimming stripped 5 bases from V and 0 bases from J, with 14 bases between. This CDR3 is built from 16 residues. CDR1 is KGHSH and CDR2 is LQKENI in the germline V gene. The CDR3 coding sequence is TGTGCCAGCTCAGCTTTTGCGGGGAGCTCCTACAATGAGCAGTTCTTC. It translates to CASSAFAGSSYNEQFF.

V usage is TRBV4-3 and J usage is TRBJ2-1; D is unclear. There are 13 residues in the CDR3. The V gene lost 4 bases and the J gene lost 7 bases, with 11 bases spanning the gap. Germline V CDR1 and CDR2: LGHNA, YSLEER. The CDR3 is CASSPKSSNEQFF. Here the CDR3 DNA reads TGCGCCAGCAGCCCGAAGAGTAGTAATGAGCAGTTCTTC.

The CDR3 is CASSVGLAGMSEQFF. CDR3 DNA sequence: TGTGCCAGCAGCGTGGGACTAGCGGGAATGAGTGAGCAGTTCTTC. The V call is TRBV9, the J call TRBJ2-1; 13 bases map to TRBD2. The CDR3 is 15 amino acids. V trimming: 2 bases; J trimming: 9 bases; junction bases outside the gene matches: 5. Looked up from germline, CDR1 is SGDLS and CDR2 is YYNGEE.

J is TRBJ2-3 and V is TRBV5-5; tentatively, D is TRBD1 (5 bases). The CDR3 contains 14 residues. Trimming took 0 bases from V and 6 from J, leaving 11 bases between them. Germline CDR1 SGHKS, CDR2 YYEKEE (reference sequence). The CDR3 DNA reads TGTGCCAGCAGCTTGGCCGTAGGGGCGGATACGCAGTATTTT. Translated, it gives CASSLAVGADTQYF.

This clone is a singleton in its sample. V is TRBV27 and J is TRBJ1-5; TRBD1 matches 7 bases. Trimming at V came to 6 bases and at J to 4 bases, leaving 9 bases not matched to a gene. CDR1 and CDR2 (germline): MNHEY, SMNVEV (reference sequence). The CDR3 spans 15 residues. CDR3 amino acids: CASRHGTANNQPQHF. The CDR3 nucleotides read TGTGCCAGCAGGCACGGGACAGCCAATAATCAGCCCCAGCATTTT.

The chain carries TRBV7-3 and TRBJ2-3; D might be TRBD2 (5 bases). Trimming shortened V by 0 bases and J by 11 bases, and 12 bases separated the two germline ends. Germline CDR1 SGHTA, CDR2 FQGTGA. The length of the CDR3 is 13 residues. CDR3 nucleotides: TGTGCCAGCAGCTTAACGACCCCCGGACTGCAGTATTTT. Amino acid sequence: CASSLTTPGLQYF. The whole variable domain, remainder taken from reference TRBV7-3 and TRBJ2-3, is GAGVSQTPSNKVTEKGKYVELRCDPISGHTALYWYRQSLGQGPEFLIYFQGTGAADDSGLPNDRFFAVRPEGSVSTLKIQRTERGDSAVYLCASSLTTPGLQYFGPGTRLTVL.

The gene calls are TRBV19 and TRBJ2-7, with 7 bases aligning to TRBD1. Germline V gene lookup returns CDR1 LNHDA and CDR2 SQIVND (reference sequence). With V trimmed by 9 bases and J by 5 bases, 19 bases remained unmatched. The CDR3 has 16 residues. CDR3 in amino acids: CASRRGHRDPQDEQYF. CDR3 bases: TGTGCCAGCCGAAGGGGGCACCGGGACCCCCAGGACGAGCAGTACTTC.

The chain couples TRBV6-1 to TRBJ1-2; D is unclear. CDR3 length equals 14 residues. Trimming removed 2 bases from V and 3 bases from J, with 10 bases in between. Per germline, CDR1 MNHNS and CDR2 SASEGT. The CDR3 reads CASSEPNTHYGYTF. The CDR3 DNA sequence: TGTGCCAGCAGTGAACCAAATACACACTATGGCTACACCTTC.

This clone was seen only a few times. The chain combines TRBV11-2 with TRBJ2-7, with TRBD2 identical over 12 bases. J gave up 3 bases and V 5 bases, and 5 bases lay outside the gene matches. Germline V gene data show CDR1 as SGHAT and CDR2 as FQNNGV. The CDR3 extends over 15 amino acids. Here the CDR3 DNA reads TGTGCCAGCAGCCCAATGACTAGCGGGAGCTACGAGCAGTACTTC. As protein: CASSPMTSGSYEQYF.

The chain joins TRBV6-5 to TRBJ1-4; no definite D call. Germline CDR1 MNHEY, CDR2 SVGAGI. The CDR3 sequence is 16 residues long. The V end was cut by 2 bases, the J end by 0 bases, with 10 bases between. In DNA, the CDR3 is TGTGCCAGCAGTTACCCACCCGAGACAACTAATGAAAAACTGTTTTTT. Translating it yields CASSYPPETTNEKLFF.

This sequence joins TRBV7-9 and TRBJ2-3; the match to TRBD2 covers 9 bases. The germline CDR1 and CDR2 sequences are SEHNR and FQNEAQ (reference sequence). Unmatched junction bases numbered 9, after V lost 8 bases and J lost 3 bases. This CDR3 is built from 15 residues. The CDR3 DNA reads TGTGCCAGCTCGACGACTAGCGGCCGTACAGATACGCAGTATTTT. Translation: CASSTTSGRTDTQYF.

The gene calls are TRBV2 and TRBJ2-5; 10 bases match TRBD1. The V segment lost 3 bases and the J segment 4 bases; nucleotides outside the gene matches: 5. The CDR3 runs 15 residues. Germline assignment: CDR1 SNHLY and CDR2 FYNNEI. The CDR3 bases are TGTGCCAGCAGTGACCCCCGGGACAGGGGAGAGACCCAGTACTTC. This gives the protein CASSDPRDRGETQYF. The whole variable domain, filled in from reference TRBV2 and TRBJ2-5, reads EPEVTQTPSHQVTQMGQEVILRCVPISNHLYFYWYRQILGQKVEFLVSFYNNEISEKSEIFDDQFSVERPDGSNFTLKIRSTKLEDSAMYFCASSDPRDRGETQYFGPGTRLLVL.

V usage is TRBV19 and J usage is TRBJ2-2, with a weak D call TRBD1 (5 bases). Deletions cut 5 bases from V and 1 base from J, with 11 bases between. The V gene's germline CDR1 is LNHDA and CDR2 SQIVND (reference sequence). This CDR3 is built from 15 residues. Written as DNA, the CDR3 is TGTGCCAGTAGTCCCTTGGGGCTGAACACCGGGGAGCTGTTTTTT. This gives the protein CASSPLGLNTGELFF.

This clone appeared once. V and J are TRBV29-1 and TRBJ2-4, with a weak D call TRBD2 (6 bases). This CDR3 has 14 residues. Deletions cut 4 bases from V and 0 bases from J, with 10 bases between. CDR1 and CDR2 from the germline V gene are SQVTM and ANQGSEA. For the CDR3, the DNA is TGCAGCGTTGCAGGGACTCTAGCCAAAAACATTCAGTACTTC. It is translated as CSVAGTLAKNIQYF.

The CDR3 DNA is TGTGCCAGCAGCCCAGGACAGGGGGCGCAGGTCTATGGCTACACCTTC. This encodes CASSPGQGAQVYGYTF. This chain links TRBV7-8 with TRBJ1-2; 11 bases agree with TRBD1. Looked up from germline, CDR1 is SGHVS and CDR2 is FQNEAQ. V gave up 5 bases and J gave up 4 bases; unmatched junction bases: 9. CDR3 length: 16 amino acids.

The chain is built from TRBV18 and TRBJ2-5, with D tentatively TRBD2 (6 bases). The V end was cut by 3 bases, the J end by 5 bases, with 16 bases between. The CDR3 runs to 15 residues. CDR1 KGHSH and CDR2 LQKENI come from the germline V gene. The DNA of the CDR3 is TGTGCCAGCTCACCCGACACGGGGGTCGGGGAGACCCAGTACTTC. Amino acids: CASSPDTGVGETQYF.

V is TRBV6-5 and J is TRBJ2-7; 7 nucleotides align to TRBD1. Per germline, CDR1 MNHEY and CDR2 SVGAGI. The junction had 7 bases not matched to a gene; V was cut back by 5 bases and J by 3 bases. CDR3 length equals 14 residues. In DNA form, the CDR3 reads TGTGCCAGCAGTACCCGACAGGGAGTCTACGAGCAGTACTTC. It yields the protein CASSTRQGVYEQYF.

The chain links TRBV5-5 to TRBJ2-7; 7 nucleotides line up with TRBD2. The CDR3 is 16 amino acids. V dropped 1 base and J dropped 2; count of bases not matched to a gene: 9. From germline, CDR1 is SGHKS and CDR2 YYEKEE (reference sequence). The DNA for the CDR3 is TGTGCCAGCAGCTTGCGGTTGGTGGGAGGGCCCTACGAGCAGTACTTC. Its translation: CASSLRLVGGPYEQYF.

The chain recombines TRBV28 with TRBJ1-2; 11 nucleotides align to TRBD1. Per the germline V gene, CDR1 is MDHEN and CDR2 is SYDVKM. The J segment lost 3 bases and the V segment lost 5 bases, leaving 5 bases of the junction unmatched. The CDR3 extends over 15 amino acids. The CDR3 DNA follows: TGTGCCAGCAGTCAGGGGACAGGGGGTTACTATGGCTACACCTTC. This encodes CASSQGTGGYYGYTF.

The gene calls are TRBV5-1 and TRBJ2-7; D gene ambiguous. Germline V gene lookup returns CDR1 SGHRS and CDR2 YFSETQ. V was cut by 4 bases and J by 4 bases, with 12 bases left in between. This CDR3 has 13 amino acids. CDR3 sequence reads: CASSPRPDYEQYF. In DNA, the CDR3 is TGCGCCAGCAGCCCCCGTCCAGATTACGAGCAGTACTTC.